The subject of this entry is one TCR beta chain. These data originate in a study of response to subunit inactivated influenza vaccine. TCRdb reprocessed the RT-PCR reads via MiXCR and lists one record per CDR3 protein. This sample has approximately 500,000 distinct CDR3 sequences; 13% occur once, and the top ten carry approximately 14%. V lost 2 bases to trimming and J lost 2 bases, with 28 bases between them. CDR3 size: 21 residues. The germline CDR1 and CDR2 sequences are MNHEY and SVGEGT. V is TRBV6-2 or TRBV6-3 and J is TRBJ2-1; tentatively, D is TRBD1 or TRBD2 (7 bases each). Sequences were derived from PBMCs from blood, sampled around seven weeks after vaccination. The sequence derives from a man between 50 and 59 years old who received an inactivated influenza vaccine. Here the CDR3 reads CASSYAPGSGGSGRAYNEQFF. CDR3 nucleotide sequence: TGTGCCAGCAGTTACGCCCCCGGTTCAGGGGGTAGTGGGAGGGCCTACAATGAGCAGTTCTTC.